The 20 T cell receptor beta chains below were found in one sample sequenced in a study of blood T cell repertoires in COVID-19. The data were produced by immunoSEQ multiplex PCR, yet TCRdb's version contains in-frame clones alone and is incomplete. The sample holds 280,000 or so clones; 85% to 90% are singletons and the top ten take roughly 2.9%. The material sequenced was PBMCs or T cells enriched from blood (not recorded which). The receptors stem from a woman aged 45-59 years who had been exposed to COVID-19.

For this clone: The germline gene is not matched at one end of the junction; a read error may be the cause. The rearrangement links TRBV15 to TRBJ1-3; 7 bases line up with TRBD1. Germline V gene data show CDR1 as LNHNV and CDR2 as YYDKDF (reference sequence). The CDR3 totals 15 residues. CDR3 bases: TGTGCCACCAGCCGAGACAGGGCCTCTGGAAACACCATATATTTT. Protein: CATSRDRASGNTIYF.

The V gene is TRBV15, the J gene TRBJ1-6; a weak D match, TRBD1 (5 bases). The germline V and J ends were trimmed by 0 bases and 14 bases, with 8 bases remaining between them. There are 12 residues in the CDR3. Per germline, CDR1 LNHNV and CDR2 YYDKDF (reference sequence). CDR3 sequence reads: CATSREKGTLHF. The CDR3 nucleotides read TGTGCCACCAGCAGAGAAAAGGGGACCCTCCACTTT.

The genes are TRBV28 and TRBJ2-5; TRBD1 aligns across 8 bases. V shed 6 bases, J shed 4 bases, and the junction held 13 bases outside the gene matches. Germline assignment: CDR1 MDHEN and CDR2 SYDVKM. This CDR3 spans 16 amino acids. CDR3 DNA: TGTGCCAGCAGCTCTGACAGGGGCGCCGGAGGAGAGACCCAGTACTTC. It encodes CASSSDRGAGGETQYF.

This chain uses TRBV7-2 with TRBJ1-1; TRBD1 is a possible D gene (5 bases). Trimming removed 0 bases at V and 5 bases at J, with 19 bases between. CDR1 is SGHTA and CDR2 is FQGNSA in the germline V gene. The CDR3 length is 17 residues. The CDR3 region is CASSLALQGLVGTEAFF. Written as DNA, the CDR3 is TGTGCCAGCAGCTTAGCGCTCCAGGGATTGGTGGGAACTGAAGCTTTCTTT.

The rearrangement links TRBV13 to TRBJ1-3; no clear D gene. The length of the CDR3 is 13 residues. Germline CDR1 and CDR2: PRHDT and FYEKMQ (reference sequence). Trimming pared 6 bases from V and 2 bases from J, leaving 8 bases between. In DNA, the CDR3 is TGTGCCAGCAGTTCGACAACTGGAAACACCATATATTTT. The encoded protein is CASSSTTGNTIYF. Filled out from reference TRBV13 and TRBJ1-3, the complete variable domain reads AAGVIQSPRHLIKEKRETATLKCYPIPRHDTVYWYQQGPGQDPQFLISFYEKMQSDKGSIPDRFSAQQFSDYHSELNMSSLELGDSALYFCASSSTTGNTIYFGEGSWLTVV.

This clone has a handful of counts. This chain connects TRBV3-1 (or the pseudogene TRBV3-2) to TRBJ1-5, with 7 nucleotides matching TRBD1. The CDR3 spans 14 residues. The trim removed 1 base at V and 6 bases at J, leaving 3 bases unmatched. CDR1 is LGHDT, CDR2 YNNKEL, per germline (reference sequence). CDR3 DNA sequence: TGTGCCAGCAGCCAAGGACAGGGCGGTCAGCCCCAGCATTTT. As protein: CASSQGQGGQPQHF.

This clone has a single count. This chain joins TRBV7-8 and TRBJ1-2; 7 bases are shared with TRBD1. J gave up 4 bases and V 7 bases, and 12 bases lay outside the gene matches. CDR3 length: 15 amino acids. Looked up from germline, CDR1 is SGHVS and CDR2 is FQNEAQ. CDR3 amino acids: CASNPRGAGGYGYTF. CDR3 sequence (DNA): TGTGCCAGCAACCCGAGGGGGGCAGGGGGCTATGGCTACACCTTC.

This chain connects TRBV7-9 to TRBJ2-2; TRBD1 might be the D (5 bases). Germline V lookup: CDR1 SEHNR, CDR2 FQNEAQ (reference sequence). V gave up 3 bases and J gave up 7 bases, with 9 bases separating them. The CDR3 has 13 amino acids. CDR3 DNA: TGTGCCAGCAGCTTGCAGGGAATCGGGGAGCTGTTTTTT. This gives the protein CASSLQGIGELFF.

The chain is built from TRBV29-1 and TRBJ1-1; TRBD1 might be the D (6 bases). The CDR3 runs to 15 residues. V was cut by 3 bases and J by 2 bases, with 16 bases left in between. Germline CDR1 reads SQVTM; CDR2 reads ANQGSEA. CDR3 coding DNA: TGCAGCGTTGAGGGGGCAGACAGGATTAACACTGAAGCTTTCTTT. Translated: CSVEGADRINTEAFF.

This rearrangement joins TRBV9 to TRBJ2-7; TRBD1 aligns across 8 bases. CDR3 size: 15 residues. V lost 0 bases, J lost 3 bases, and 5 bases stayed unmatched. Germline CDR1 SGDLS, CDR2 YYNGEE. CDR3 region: CASSVEAGGFYEQYF. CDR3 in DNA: TGTGCCAGCAGCGTAGAGGCAGGGGGCTTCTACGAGCAGTACTTC. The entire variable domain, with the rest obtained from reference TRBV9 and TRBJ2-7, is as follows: DSGVTQTPKHLITATGQRVTLRCSPRSGDLSVYWYQQSLDQGLQFLIQYYNGEERAKGNILERFSAQQFPDLHSELNLSSLELGDSALYFCASSVEAGGFYEQYFGPGTRLTVT.

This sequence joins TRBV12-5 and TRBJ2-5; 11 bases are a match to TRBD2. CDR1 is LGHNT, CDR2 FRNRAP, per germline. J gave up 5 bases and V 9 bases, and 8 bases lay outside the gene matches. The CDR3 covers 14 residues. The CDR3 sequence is CASRTSGSGETQYF. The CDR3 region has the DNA TGTGCTAGCCGGACTAGCGGGTCCGGGGAGACCCAGTACTTC.

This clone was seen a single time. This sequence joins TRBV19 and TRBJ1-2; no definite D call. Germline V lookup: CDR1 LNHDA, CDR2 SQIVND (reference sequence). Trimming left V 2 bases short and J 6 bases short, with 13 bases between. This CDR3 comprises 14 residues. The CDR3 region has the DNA TGTGCCAGTAGTATATCGCCGGGGTTGGATGGCTACACCTTC. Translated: CASSISPGLDGYTF.

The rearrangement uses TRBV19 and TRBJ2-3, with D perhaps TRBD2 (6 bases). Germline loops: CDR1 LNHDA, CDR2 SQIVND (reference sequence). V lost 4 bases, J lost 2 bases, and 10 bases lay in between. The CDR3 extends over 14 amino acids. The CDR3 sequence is CASSRRGDTDTQYF. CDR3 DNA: TGTGCCAGTAGTAGGCGGGGAGACACAGATACGCAGTATTTT.

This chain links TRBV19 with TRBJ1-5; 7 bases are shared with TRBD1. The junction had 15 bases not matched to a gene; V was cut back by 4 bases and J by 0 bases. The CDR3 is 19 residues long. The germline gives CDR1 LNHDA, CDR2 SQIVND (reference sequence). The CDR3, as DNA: TGTGCCAGTAGTACCCGACAGGGTGGTGGGGCTTATAGCAATCAGCCCCAGCATTTT. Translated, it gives CASSTRQGGGAYSNQPQHF. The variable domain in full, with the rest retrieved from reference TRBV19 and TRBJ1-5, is DGGITQSPKYLFRKEGQNVTLSCEQNLNHDAMYWYRQDPGQGLRLIYYSQIVNDFQKGDIAEGYSVSREKKESFPLTVTSAQKNPTAFYLCASSTRQGGGAYSNQPQHFGDGTRLSIL.

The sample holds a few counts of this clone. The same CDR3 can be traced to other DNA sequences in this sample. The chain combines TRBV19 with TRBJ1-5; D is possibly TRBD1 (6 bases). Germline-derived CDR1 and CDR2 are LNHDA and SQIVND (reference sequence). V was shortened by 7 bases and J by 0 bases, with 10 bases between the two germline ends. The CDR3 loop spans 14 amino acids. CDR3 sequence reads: CASTGDYSNQPQHF. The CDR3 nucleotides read TGTGCCAGTACAGGGGATTATAGCAATCAGCCCCAGCATTTT.

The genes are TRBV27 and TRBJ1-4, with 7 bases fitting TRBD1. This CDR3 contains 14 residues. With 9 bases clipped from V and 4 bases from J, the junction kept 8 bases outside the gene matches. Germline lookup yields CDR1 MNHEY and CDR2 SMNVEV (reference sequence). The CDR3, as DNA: TGTGCCAGTACAGGGGTGGGGAGTAATGAAAAACTGTTTTTT. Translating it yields CASTGVGSNEKLFF.

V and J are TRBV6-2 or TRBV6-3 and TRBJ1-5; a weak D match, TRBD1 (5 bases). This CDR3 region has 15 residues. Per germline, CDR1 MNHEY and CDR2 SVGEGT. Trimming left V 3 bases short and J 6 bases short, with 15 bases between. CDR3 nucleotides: TGTGCCAGCAGTTATCGGCAGGGCACCCCTCAGCCCCAGCATTTT. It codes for CASSYRQGTPQPQHF.

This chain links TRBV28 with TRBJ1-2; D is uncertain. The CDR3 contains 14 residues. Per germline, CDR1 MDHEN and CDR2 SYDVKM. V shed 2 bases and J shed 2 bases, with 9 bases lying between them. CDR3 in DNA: TGTGCCAGCAGTTTACCAGGCCCCAACTATGGCTACACCTTC. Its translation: CASSLPGPNYGYTF.

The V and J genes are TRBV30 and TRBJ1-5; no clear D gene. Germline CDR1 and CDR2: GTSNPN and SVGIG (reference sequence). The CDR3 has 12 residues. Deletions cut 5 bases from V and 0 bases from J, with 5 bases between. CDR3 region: CAWGRSNQPQHF. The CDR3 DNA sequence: TGTGCCTGGGGCCGTAGCAATCAGCCCCAGCATTTT.

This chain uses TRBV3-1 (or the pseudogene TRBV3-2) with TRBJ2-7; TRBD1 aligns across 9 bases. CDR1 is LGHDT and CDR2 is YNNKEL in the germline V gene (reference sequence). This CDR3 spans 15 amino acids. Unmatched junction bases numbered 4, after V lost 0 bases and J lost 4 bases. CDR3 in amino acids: CASSQEGTGIYEQYF. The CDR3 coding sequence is TGTGCCAGCAGCCAAGAAGGGACAGGGATTTACGAGCAGTACTTC.